These T cell receptor beta chains were read from a single sample in a study of T cells in Graves' hyperthyroidism and ophthalmopathy. MiXCR was run by TCRdb on the multiplex PCR reads, yielding one entry per CDR3 protein. Found here are approximately 400,000 distinct CDR3 sequences, more than 12% of them singletons; the top ten hold 15% to 20%. Sequencing was performed on blood. These receptors all come from a woman younger than 45 with Graves' ophthalmopathy. Each CDR3 is given with its conserved first and last residue. D genes are given only for firm matches. Clone size is shown for a subset of rows, as once, few, many or a class of expanded clone.

TGCAGTGCTAGTGGGAGAGCTCCTTTGTATAGTGAGCAGTTCTTC,CSASGRAPLYSEQFF,TRBJ2-1,NA,TRBV20-1,NA
TGCGCCAGCAGCCAAGGGACCTCCTACAATGAGCAGTTCTTC,CASSQGTSYNEQFF,TRBJ2-1,many,TRBV4-1,NA
TGTGCCAGCAGTTTAATAGGGGCCAGCTCTGGAAACACCATATATTTT,CASSLIGASSGNTIYF,TRBJ1-3,few,TRBV28,NA
TGTGCCAGCAGTTTTCGGGCTGAGCAGTTCTTC,CASSFRAEQFF,TRBJ2-1,NA,TRBV5-6,NA
TGTGCCAGCAGCGCGAATTGGGAGACTAGCGGAAACGAGCAGTACTTC,CASSANWETSGNEQYF,TRBJ2-7,many,TRBV12-3/TRBV12-4,TRBD2
TGCAGTGCAAATCTAGCGGGAGGCCCAGATACGCAGTATTTT,CSANLAGGPDTQYF,TRBJ2-3,NA,TRBV20-1,TRBD2
TGTGCCAGCAGCCTTGAGTGGACAGGCTATGAAAAACTGTTTTTT,CASSLEWTGYEKLFF,TRBJ1-4,many,TRBV5-5,TRBD1
TGTGCCATCAGTGAGTTGGTTAAATCCTACGAGCAGTACTTC,CAISELVKSYEQYF,TRBJ2-7,many,TRBV10-3,NA
TGTGCCACGCAGGGGGAGGGCAACCTAGGATCACCCCTCCACTTT,CATQGEGNLGSPLHF,TRBJ1-6,NA,TRBV10-3,TRBD1
TGTGCCAGCAGTTTTACGGGGAATACGCAGTATTTT,CASSFTGNTQYF,TRBJ2-3,NA,TRBV12-3/TRBV12-4,NA